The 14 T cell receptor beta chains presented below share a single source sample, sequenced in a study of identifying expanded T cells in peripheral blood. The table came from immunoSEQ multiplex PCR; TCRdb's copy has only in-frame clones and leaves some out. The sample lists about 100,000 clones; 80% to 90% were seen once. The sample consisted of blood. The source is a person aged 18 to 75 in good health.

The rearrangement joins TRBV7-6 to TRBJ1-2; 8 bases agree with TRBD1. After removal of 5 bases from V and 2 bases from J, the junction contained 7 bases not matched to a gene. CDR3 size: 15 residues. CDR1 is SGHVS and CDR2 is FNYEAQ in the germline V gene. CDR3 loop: CASSLNRGDNYGYTF. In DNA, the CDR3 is TGTGCCAGCAGCCTCAACAGGGGGGACAACTATGGCTACACCTTC. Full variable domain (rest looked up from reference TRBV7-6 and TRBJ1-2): GAGVSQSPRYKVTKRGQDVALRCDPISGHVSLYWYRQALGQGPEFLTYFNYEAQQDKSGLPNDRFSAERPEGSISTLTIQRTEQRDSAMYRCASSLNRGDNYGYTFGSGTRLTVV.

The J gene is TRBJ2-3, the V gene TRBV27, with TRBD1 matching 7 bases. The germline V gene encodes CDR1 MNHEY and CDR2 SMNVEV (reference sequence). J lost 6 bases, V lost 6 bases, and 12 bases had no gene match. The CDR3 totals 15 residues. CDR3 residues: CASRRGQGGLDTQYF. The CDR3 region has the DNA TGTGCCAGCAGGAGGGGGCAGGGCGGCTTGGATACGCAGTATTTT.

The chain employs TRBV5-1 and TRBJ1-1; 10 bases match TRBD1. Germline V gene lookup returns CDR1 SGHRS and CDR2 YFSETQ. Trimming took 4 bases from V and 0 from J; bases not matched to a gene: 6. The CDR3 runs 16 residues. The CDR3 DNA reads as TGCGCCAGCAGCCTCGGGACAGGGGTACTGAACACTGAAGCTTTCTTT. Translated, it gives CASSLGTGVLNTEAFF.

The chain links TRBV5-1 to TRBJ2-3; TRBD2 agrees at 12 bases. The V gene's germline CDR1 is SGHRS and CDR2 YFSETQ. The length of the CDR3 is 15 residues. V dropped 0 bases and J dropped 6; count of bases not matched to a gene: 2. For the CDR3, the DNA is TGCGCCAGCAGCTTGGGACTAGCGGGAGAGGATACGCAGTATTTT. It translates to CASSLGLAGEDTQYF.

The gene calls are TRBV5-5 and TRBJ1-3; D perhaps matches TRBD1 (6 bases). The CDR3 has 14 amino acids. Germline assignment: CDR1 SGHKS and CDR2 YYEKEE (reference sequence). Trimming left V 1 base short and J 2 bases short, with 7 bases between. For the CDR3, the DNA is TGTGCCAGCAGCTTGACAGGGACTGGAAACACCATATATTTT. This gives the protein CASSLTGTGNTIYF.

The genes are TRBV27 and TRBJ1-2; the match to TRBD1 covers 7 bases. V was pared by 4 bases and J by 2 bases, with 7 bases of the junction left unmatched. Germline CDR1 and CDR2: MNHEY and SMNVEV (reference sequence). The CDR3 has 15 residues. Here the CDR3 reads CASSYEGADNYGYTF. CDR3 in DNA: TGTGCCAGCAGTTACGAGGGGGCTGACAACTATGGCTACACCTTC.

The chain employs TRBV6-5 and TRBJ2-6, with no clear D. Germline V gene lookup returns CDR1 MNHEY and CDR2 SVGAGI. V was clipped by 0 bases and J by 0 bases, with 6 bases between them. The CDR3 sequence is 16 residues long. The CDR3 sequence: CASSYSGNSGANVLTF. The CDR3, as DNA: TGTGCCAGCAGTTACTCAGGTAACTCTGGGGCCAACGTCCTGACTTTC.

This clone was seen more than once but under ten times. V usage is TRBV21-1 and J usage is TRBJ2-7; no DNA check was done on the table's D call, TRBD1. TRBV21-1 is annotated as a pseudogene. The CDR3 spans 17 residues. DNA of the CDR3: TGTGCCATCCCCGGGGTTGGACAGGGGAAGGTGTCCTACGAGCAGTACTTC. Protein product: CAIPGVGQGKVSYEQYF.

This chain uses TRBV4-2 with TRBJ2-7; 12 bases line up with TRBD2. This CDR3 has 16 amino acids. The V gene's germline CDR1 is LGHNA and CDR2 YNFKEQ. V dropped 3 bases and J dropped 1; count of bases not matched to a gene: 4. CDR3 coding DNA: TGTGCCAGCAGCCATACAGGGACTAGCGGGTCCTACGAGCAGTACTTC. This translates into CASSHTGTSGSYEQYF.

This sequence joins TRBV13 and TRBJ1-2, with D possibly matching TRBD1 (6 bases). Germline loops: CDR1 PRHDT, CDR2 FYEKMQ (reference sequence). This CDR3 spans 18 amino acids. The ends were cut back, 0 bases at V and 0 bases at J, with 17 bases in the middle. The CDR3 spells CASSLGSGGGYPNYGYTF. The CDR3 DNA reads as TGTGCCAGCAGCTTAGGTTCCGGGGGCGGGTACCCTAACTATGGCTACACCTTC. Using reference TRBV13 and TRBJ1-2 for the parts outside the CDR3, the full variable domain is AAGVIQSPRHLIKEKRETATLKCYPIPRHDTVYWYQQGPGQDPQFLISFYEKMQSDKGSIPDRFSAQQFSDYHSELNMSSLELGDSALYFCASSLGSGGGYPNYGYTFGSGTRLTVV.

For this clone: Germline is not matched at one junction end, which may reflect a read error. CDR3 region: CASSVGTSGGPLNF. CDR3 nucleotide sequence: TGTGCCAGCAGCGTCGGGACTAGCGGGGGACCCTTGAACTTC. The chain carries TRBV9 and TRBJ2-7; 14 bases agree with TRBD2. Germline CDR1 and CDR2: SGDLS and YYNGEE. CDR3 length equals 14 residues.

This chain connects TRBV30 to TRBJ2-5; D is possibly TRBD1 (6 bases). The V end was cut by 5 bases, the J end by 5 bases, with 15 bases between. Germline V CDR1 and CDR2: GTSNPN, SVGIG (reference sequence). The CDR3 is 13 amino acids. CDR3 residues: CAWARQDGETQYF. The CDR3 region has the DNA TGTGCCTGGGCCCGACAGGATGGGGAGACCCAGTACTTC.

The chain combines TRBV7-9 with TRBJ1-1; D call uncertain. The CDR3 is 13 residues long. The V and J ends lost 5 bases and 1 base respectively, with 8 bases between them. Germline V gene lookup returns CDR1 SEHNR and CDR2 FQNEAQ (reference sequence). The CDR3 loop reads CASSRRENTEAFF. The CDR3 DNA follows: TGTGCCAGCAGCCGACGGGAGAACACTGAAGCTTTCTTT.

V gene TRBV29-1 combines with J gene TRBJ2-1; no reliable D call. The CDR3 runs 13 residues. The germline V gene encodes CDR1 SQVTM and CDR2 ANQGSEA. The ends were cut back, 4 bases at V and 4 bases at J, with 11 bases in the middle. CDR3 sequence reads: CSVVGALYNEQFF. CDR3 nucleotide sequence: TGCAGCGTTGTTGGAGCGCTATACAATGAGCAGTTCTTC.